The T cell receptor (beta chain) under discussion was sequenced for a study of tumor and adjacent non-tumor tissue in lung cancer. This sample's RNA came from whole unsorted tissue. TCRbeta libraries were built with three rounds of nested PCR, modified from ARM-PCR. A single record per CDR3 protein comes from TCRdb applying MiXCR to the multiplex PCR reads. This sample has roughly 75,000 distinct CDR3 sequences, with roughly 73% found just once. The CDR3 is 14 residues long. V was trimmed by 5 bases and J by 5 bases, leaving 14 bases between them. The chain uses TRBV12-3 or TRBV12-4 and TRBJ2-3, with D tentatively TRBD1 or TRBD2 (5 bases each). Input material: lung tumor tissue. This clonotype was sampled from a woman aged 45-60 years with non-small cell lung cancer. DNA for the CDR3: TGTGCCAGCAGTACCTGCTGGGGGAGAGATACGCAGTATTTT. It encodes CASSTCWGRDTQYF.